The clone carrying this T cell receptor beta chain is categorized as medium-sized. The CDR3 extends over 14 amino acids. The germline CDR1 and CDR2 sequences are MNHNY and SVGAGI (reference sequence). With V trimmed by 0 bases and J by 6 bases, 5 bases remained unmatched. These data belong to a study of blood T cell repertoires in COVID-19. In the original processing: By means of reference gene primer amplification, nucleated cell counts were estimated. Data came from immunoSEQ multiplex PCR; TCRdb stores just in-frame clones and leaves some out. V, J and clone size derive from that table, while D and trimming were established from the DNA sequence. The sample includes approximately 100,000 clones, approximately 85% of them seen just once.

The sequenced sample consisted of peripheral blood. The J gene is TRBJ2-7, the V gene TRBV6-6; TRBD1 matches 7 bases. The receptor was derived from a human donor in a cohort sampled during active COVID-19. CDR3 protein: CASSYSLRGSEQYF. Here the CDR3 DNA reads TGTGCCAGCAGTTACTCGCTCAGGGGGTCCGAGCAGTACTTC.